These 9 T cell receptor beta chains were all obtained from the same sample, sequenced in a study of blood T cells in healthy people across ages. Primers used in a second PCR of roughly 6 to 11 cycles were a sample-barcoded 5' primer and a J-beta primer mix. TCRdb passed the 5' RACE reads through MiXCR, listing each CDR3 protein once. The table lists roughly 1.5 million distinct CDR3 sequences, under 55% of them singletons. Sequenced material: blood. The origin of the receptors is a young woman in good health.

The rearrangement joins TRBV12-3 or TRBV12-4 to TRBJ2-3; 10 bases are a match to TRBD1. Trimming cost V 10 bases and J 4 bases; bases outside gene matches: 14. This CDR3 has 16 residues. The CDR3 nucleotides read TGTGCCAACAGCCCGGGACAGGGGATAAGCGCAGATACGCAGTATTTT. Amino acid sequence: CANSPGQGISADTQYF.

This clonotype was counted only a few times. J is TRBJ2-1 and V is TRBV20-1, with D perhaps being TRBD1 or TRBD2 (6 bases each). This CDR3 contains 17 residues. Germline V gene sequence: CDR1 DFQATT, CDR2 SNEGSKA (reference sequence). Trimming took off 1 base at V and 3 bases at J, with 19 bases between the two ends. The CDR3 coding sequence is TGCAGTGCTAGAGTCCCAGAGGGGGGCCTGGTCTACAATGAGCAGTTCTTC. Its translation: CSARVPEGGLVYNEQFF.

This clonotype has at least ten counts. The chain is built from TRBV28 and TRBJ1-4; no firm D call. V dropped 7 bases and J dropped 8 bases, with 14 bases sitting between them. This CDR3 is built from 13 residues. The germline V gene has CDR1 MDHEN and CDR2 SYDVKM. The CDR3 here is CASKERQREKLFF. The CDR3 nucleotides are TGTGCCAGCAAGGAACGCCAGAGAGAAAAACTGTTTTTT.

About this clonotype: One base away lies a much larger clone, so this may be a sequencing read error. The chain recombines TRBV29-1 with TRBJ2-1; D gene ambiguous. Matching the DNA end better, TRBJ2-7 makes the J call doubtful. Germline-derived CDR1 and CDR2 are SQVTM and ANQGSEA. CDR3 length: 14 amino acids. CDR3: CSVGPLSRYNEQYF. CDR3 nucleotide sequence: TGCAGCGTCGGTCCCCTATCTCGGTACAATGAGCAGTACTTC.

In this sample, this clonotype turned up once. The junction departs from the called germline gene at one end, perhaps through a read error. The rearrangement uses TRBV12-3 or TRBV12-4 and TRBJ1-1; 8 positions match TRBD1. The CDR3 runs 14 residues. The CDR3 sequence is CASSAGGDGTEPFF. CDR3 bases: TGCGCCAGCAGTGCAGGGGGCGATGGGACTGAACCTTTCTTT.

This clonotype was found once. The CDR3 nucleotides are TGTGCCAACAGACCGACAGGGGGTCAGGTCGAGCAGTACTTC. Translation: CANRPTGGQVEQYF. V and J are TRBV2 and TRBJ2-5; 9 nucleotides align to TRBD1. The J call is in doubt because the DNA end fits TRBJ2-7 better. CDR1 and CDR2 (germline): SNHLY, FYNNEI. The CDR3 is 14 amino acids.

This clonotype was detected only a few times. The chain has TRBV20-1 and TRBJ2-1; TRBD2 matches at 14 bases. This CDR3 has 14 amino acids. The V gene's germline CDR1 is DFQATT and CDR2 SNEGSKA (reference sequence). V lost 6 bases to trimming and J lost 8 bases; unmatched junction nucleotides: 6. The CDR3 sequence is CSAGGTSGRDEQFF. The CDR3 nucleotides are TGCAGTGCCGGCGGGACTAGCGGGAGAGATGAGCAGTTCTTC.

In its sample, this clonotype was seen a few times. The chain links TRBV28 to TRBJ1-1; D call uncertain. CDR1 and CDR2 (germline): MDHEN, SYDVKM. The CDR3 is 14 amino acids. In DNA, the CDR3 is TGTGCTGCCGAGAATCGGCCTTTGAACACTGAAGCTTTCTTT. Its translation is CAAENRPLNTEAFF.

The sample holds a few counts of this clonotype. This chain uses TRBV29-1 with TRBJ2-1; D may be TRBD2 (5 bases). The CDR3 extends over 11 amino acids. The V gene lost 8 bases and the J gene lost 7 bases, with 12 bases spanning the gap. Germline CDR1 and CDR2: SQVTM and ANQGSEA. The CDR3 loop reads CSPTKGNEQFF. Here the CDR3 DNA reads TGCAGCCCGACTAAGGGAAATGAGCAGTTCTTC.